This entry lists 29 T cell receptor beta chains sequenced from one sample in a study of T-cell reconstitution after alpha-beta-depleted transplantation in children. Preparation of the TCRbeta library used unique molecular identifiers. A single record per CDR3 protein comes from TCRdb applying MiXCR to the PCR reads. The sample has about 170,000 distinct CDR3 sequences, approximately 10% seen once. The sequencing here drew on PBMCs, taken before TCRalphabeta/CD19-depleted stem cell transplant. All receptors come from a boy younger than 10 with acute myeloid leukemia, due to receive a stem cell transplant.

Ten or more counts support this clonotype. This sequence joins TRBV28 and TRBJ1-5; D is unresolved. Germline V gene sequence: CDR1 MDHEN, CDR2 SYDVKM. V gave up 9 bases and J gave up 5 bases, with 11 bases separating them. The CDR3 spans 12 residues. Written as DNA, the CDR3 is TGTGCCAGTACTGAGCAGGATCAGCCCCAGCATTTT. As protein: CASTEQDQPQHF.

There are many counts of this clonotype. V is TRBV20-1 and J is TRBJ2-1; TRBD2 is a possible D gene (6 bases). The ends were cut back, 0 bases at V and 4 bases at J, with 13 bases in the middle. This CDR3 comprises 15 residues. Per the germline V gene, CDR1 is DFQATT and CDR2 is SNEGSKA (reference sequence). The DNA of the CDR3 is TGCAGTGCTAGAGATCACGAGCGGGCTTACAATGAGCAGTTCTTC. Translating gives CSARDHERAYNEQFF.

In its sample, this clonotype was seen many times. The chain joins TRBV20-1 to TRBJ2-1; 10 nucleotides match TRBD2. J was trimmed by 7 bases and V by 4 bases; bases with no gene match: 10. The CDR3 is made up of 15 amino acids. The V gene's germline CDR1 is DFQATT and CDR2 SNEGSKA (reference sequence). As DNA, the CDR3 is TGCAGTGCTAAAACGGGACTAGCGTCGGGGAATGAGCAGTTCTTC. It encodes CSAKTGLASGNEQFF.

This clonotype was detected ten times or more. The chain joins TRBV10-3 to TRBJ2-1; possibly TRBD2 for D (6 bases). From germline, CDR1 is ENHRY and CDR2 SYGVKD. This CDR3 has 12 amino acids. V was shortened by 8 bases and J by 10 bases, with 15 bases between the two germline ends. The CDR3 DNA reads as TGTGCCATCTCGACTACCCGGGGGGAGCAGTTCTTC. Its translation: CAISTTRGEQFF.

The sample holds many counts of this clonotype. V usage is TRBV5-4 and J usage is TRBJ2-1; 8 bases match TRBD2. The V segment lost 0 bases and the J segment 3 bases; nucleotides outside the gene matches: 11. This CDR3 region has 18 residues. Germline V CDR1 and CDR2: SGHNT, YYREEE (reference sequence). The CDR3 bases are TGTGCCAGCAGCTTGGCCGTCCGGGGACTAGGGATCTACAATGAGCAGTTCTTC. This codes for CASSLAVRGLGIYNEQFF.

This clonotype was seen ten or more times. The chain has TRBV18 and TRBJ2-7, with no clear D. This CDR3 has 17 residues. Germline assignment: CDR1 KGHSH and CDR2 LQKENI. V lost 0 bases and J lost 1, with 16 bases in between. As DNA, the CDR3 is TGTGCCAGCTCACCACCAGTGACGGACCCGAGGTCCTACGAGCAGTACTTC. The encoded protein is CASSPPVTDPRSYEQYF.

This clonotype has just a few counts. The DNA of the CDR3 is TGTGCCAGCAGTCCGGGGCCTTGGGGTTACGAGCAGTACTTC. This codes for CASSPGPWGYEQYF. This chain connects TRBV27 to TRBJ2-7, with D perhaps being TRBD1 or TRBD2 (5 bases each). CDR3 length equals 14 residues. With 5 bases removed from V and 4 bases from J, the gap between germline ends came to 15 bases. Germline-derived CDR1 and CDR2 are MNHEY and SMNVEV (reference sequence).

This clonotype has a count of ten or more. The chain joins TRBV20-1 to TRBJ1-1; D perhaps matches TRBD1 (6 bases). Looked up from germline, CDR1 is DFQATT and CDR2 is SNEGSKA (reference sequence). Trimming pared 6 bases from V and 4 bases from J, leaving 12 bases between. There are 12 residues in the CDR3. The CDR3 nucleotides are TGCAGTGCGGAGGGGGGAGGCACTGAAGCTTTCTTT. Translating it yields CSAEGGGTEAFF.

This clonotype was detected ten times or more. CDR3 sequence (DNA): TGCAGTGCTAGCTCCGGGAGGGCCCGAGAGACCCAGTACTTC. Translation: CSASSGRARETQYF. The V call is TRBV20-1, the J call TRBJ2-5, with TRBD2 identical over 8 bases. In germline, CDR1 is DFQATT, CDR2 SNEGSKA (reference sequence). This CDR3 contains 14 residues. V was pared by 3 bases and J by 4 bases, with 7 bases of the junction left unmatched.

This clonotype occurred many times. The V call is TRBV14, the J call TRBJ2-3; no clear D. CDR1 and CDR2 from the germline V gene are SGHDN and FVKESK. The CDR3 contains 13 residues. V was shortened by 3 bases and J by 6 bases, with 10 bases between the two germline ends. The DNA of the CDR3 is TGTGCCAGCAGCCAGCGGACCCGTGATACGCAGTATTTT. This translates into CASSQRTRDTQYF.

The sample holds many counts of this clonotype. This chain joins TRBV27 and TRBJ1-3; D call uncertain. CDR1 is MNHEY, CDR2 SMNVEV, per germline (reference sequence). Trimming pared 5 bases from V and 0 bases from J, leaving 11 bases between. The CDR3 totals 15 residues. Here the CDR3 reads CASSMTPISGNTIYF. CDR3 nucleotides: TGTGCCAGCAGTATGACACCCATCTCTGGAAACACCATATATTTT.

To note about this clonotype: A read error is possible here, since a much larger clone lies one base away. This rearrangement joins TRBV12-3 or TRBV12-4 to TRBJ2-1; 9 bases map to TRBD2. The end of the DNA aligns better with TRBJ2-7, so the J call may be wrong. This CDR3 region has 16 residues. The CDR3 region has the DNA TGTGCCAGCAGTTTTTGGGGCGGGAGGGCCGTCAATGAGCAGTACTTC. It yields the protein CASSFWGGRAVNEQYF.

This clonotype came up many times. The chain carries TRBV7-2 and TRBJ1-1; TRBD1 might be the D (6 bases). The germline gives CDR1 SGHTA, CDR2 FQGNSA. Between the trimmed V and J ends, which lost 0 bases and 4 bases, there was a span of 18 bases. This CDR3 region has 17 residues. The DNA for the CDR3 is TGTGCCAGCAGCTTAGCTTCAGGGGTATGGCGGAGCACTGAAGCTTTCTTT. It codes for CASSLASGVWRSTEAFF.

This clonotype was picked up many times. The chain has TRBV7-2 and TRBJ2-7, with 7 bases aligning to TRBD2. This CDR3 has 14 residues. Germline loops: CDR1 SGHTA, CDR2 FQGNSA. V was clipped by 5 bases and J by 1 base; unmatched bases: 5. CDR3 residues: CASSRAGASYEQYF. Written as DNA, the CDR3 is TGTGCCAGCAGCAGGGCGGGAGCTTCCTACGAGCAGTACTTC. The full variable domain, its missing parts supplied by reference TRBV7-2 and TRBJ2-7, is GAGVSQSPSNKVTEKGKDVELRCDPISGHTALYWYRQSLGQGLEFLIYFQGNSAPDKSGLPSDRFSAERTGGSVSTLTIQRTQQEDSAVYLCASSRAGASYEQYFGPGTRLTVT.

This clonotype has a count of ten or more. The J gene is TRBJ1-3, the V gene TRBV7-8; maybe TRBD1 (6 bases). Looked up from germline, CDR1 is SGHVS and CDR2 is FQNEAQ. With 0 bases removed from V and 2 bases from J, the gap between germline ends came to 8 bases. There are 15 residues in the CDR3. For the CDR3, the DNA is TGTGCCAGCAGCTTAGCGCCAGGGGCTGGAAACACCATATATTTT. Translation gives CASSLAPGAGNTIYF.

On this clonotype: The junction and the germline gene differ at one end; a read error may be behind it. The gene calls are TRBV6-1 and TRBJ1-2, with D uncertain. The CDR3 totals 14 residues. CDR1 MNHNS and CDR2 SASEGT come from the germline V gene. CDR3 bases: TGTGCCAGCGCCCTCACCCAGATTAACTATGGCTACCCCTTC. Protein product: CASALTQINYGYPF.

This clonotype was observed at least ten times. The chain combines TRBV4-1 with TRBJ2-2; D is undetermined. The CDR3 is 16 amino acids. The germline V gene encodes CDR1 MGHRA and CDR2 YSYEKL. The V gene lost 4 bases and the J gene lost 0 bases, with 12 bases spanning the gap. The CDR3 sequence: CASSRTMGANTGELFF. The CDR3 DNA reads as TGCGCCAGCAGCCGGACCATGGGCGCGAACACCGGGGAGCTGTTTTTT.

The rearrangement links TRBV27 to TRBJ1-1, with D perhaps TRBD1 (5 bases). Germline V gene sequence: CDR1 MNHEY, CDR2 SMNVEV (reference sequence). V lost 3 bases and J 3 bases, leaving 8 bases between the germline ends. CDR3 size: 13 residues. This chain's CDR3 is CASSFEGYTEAFF. CDR3 bases: TGTGCCAGCAGTTTTGAGGGGTACACTGAAGCTTTCTTT.

In this sample, this clonotype turned up many times. The chain is built from TRBV6-5 and TRBJ2-3; TRBD2 agrees at 8 bases. The CDR3 has 16 residues. J was trimmed by 4 bases and V by 6 bases; bases with no gene match: 12. CDR1 is MNHEY, CDR2 SVGAGI, per germline. CDR3 sequence reads: CASRPNSGISPDTQYF. The CDR3 DNA sequence: TGTGCCAGCAGACCAAATAGCGGGATCTCTCCAGATACGCAGTATTTT.

This clonotype was detected ten times or more. The J gene is TRBJ2-2, the V gene TRBV20-1; TRBD2 might be the D (6 bases). CDR3 length: 14 amino acids. Per germline, CDR1 DFQATT and CDR2 SNEGSKA (reference sequence). Trimming removed 6 bases from V and 1 base from J, with 12 bases in between. The CDR3 spells CSAEFSGNTGELFF. CDR3 nucleotide sequence: TGCAGTGCGGAGTTTAGCGGGAACACCGGGGAGCTGTTTTTT.

The sample holds many counts of this clonotype. The rearrangement uses TRBV5-6 and TRBJ2-5; D may be TRBD1 (8 bases). Trimming pared 6 bases from V and 7 bases from J, leaving 10 bases between. CDR1 and CDR2 from the germline V gene are SGHDT and YYEEEE. The CDR3 runs to 11 residues. This chain's CDR3 is CASNRGGTQYF. The CDR3 DNA sequence: TGTGCCAGCAACAGGGGGGGGACCCAGTACTTC.

Ten or more counts support this clonotype. This sequence joins TRBV20-1 and TRBJ1-2, with D perhaps TRBD1 (5 bases). The CDR3 length is 11 residues. The germline V and J ends were trimmed by 7 bases and 10 bases, with 16 bases remaining between them. Germline V gene data show CDR1 as DFQATT and CDR2 as SNEGSKA (reference sequence). For the CDR3, the DNA is TGCAGTGTACAACTAACCGGGACCTACACCTTC. It specifies CSVQLTGTYTF.

This clonotype was counted ten times or more. The chain recombines TRBV27 with TRBJ1-2; a weak D match, TRBD1 (5 bases). The V gene lost 6 bases and the J gene lost 2 bases, with 13 bases spanning the gap. In germline, CDR1 is MNHEY, CDR2 SMNVEV (reference sequence). The CDR3 totals 14 residues. This chain's CDR3 is CASRPPGSNYGYTF. The CDR3 bases are TGTGCCAGCAGGCCTCCAGGGTCGAACTATGGCTACACCTTC.

This clonotype was detected ten times or more. The chain carries TRBV7-3 and TRBJ1-5; D is perhaps TRBD1 (5 bases). This CDR3 spans 14 amino acids. Deletions cut 10 bases from V and 1 base from J, with 14 bases between. The germline V gene encodes CDR1 SGHTA and CDR2 FQGTGA. CDR3 sequence: CANAGGESNQPQHF. The DNA of the CDR3 is TGTGCCAACGCTGGGGGGGAGAGCAATCAGCCCCAGCATTTT.

In this sample, this clonotype turned up many times. The rearrangement links TRBV20-1 to TRBJ1-5; D gene uncertain. Trimming removed 6 bases at V and 6 bases at J, with 18 bases between. The length of the CDR3 is 14 residues. Germline V gene data show CDR1 as DFQATT and CDR2 as SNEGSKA (reference sequence). The CDR3 loop reads CSAQTRSAPQPQHF. The DNA for the CDR3 is TGCAGTGCGCAAACCCGTAGTGCCCCTCAGCCCCAGCATTTT.

This clonotype was seen many times. This chain connects TRBV4-1 to TRBJ2-1, with 10 bases identical to TRBD2. The length of the CDR3 is 14 residues. With V trimmed by 3 bases and J by 6 bases, 2 bases remained unmatched. The germline CDR1 and CDR2 sequences are MGHRA and YSYEKL. The CDR3 sequence: CASSHVAGGNEQFF. CDR3 DNA sequence: TGCGCCAGCAGCCACGTAGCGGGAGGCAATGAGCAGTTCTTC.

This clonotype has a count of ten or more. The chain carries TRBV21-1 and TRBJ1-3; the table's D call, TRBD1, has no DNA check behind it. TRBV21-1 is tagged as a pseudogene. CDR3 length equals 15 residues. For the CDR3, the DNA is TGTGCCAGCAGCAAAGGGGGACTGGGTGGAAACACCATATATTTT. It encodes CASSKGGLGGNTIYF.

This clonotype was seen many times. The rearrangement links TRBV20-1 to TRBJ2-5; no clear D. This CDR3 spans 11 amino acids. CDR1 and CDR2 (germline): DFQATT, SNEGSKA (reference sequence). Trimming took off 2 bases at V and 5 bases at J, with 6 bases between the two ends. The CDR3 DNA sequence: TGCAGTGCTAGAATCGGGGAGACCCAGTACTTC. Amino acid sequence: CSARIGETQYF.

This clonotype appeared many times. The rearrangement links TRBV3-1 to TRBJ1-5; D perhaps matches TRBD1 (5 bases). The CDR3 is made up of 16 amino acids. V dropped 0 bases and J dropped 6 bases, with 15 bases sitting between them. Per the germline V gene, CDR1 is LGHDT and CDR2 is YNNKEL (reference sequence). The CDR3 protein is CASSQDRWGVSQPQHF. CDR3 DNA: TGTGCCAGCAGCCAAGATCGATGGGGCGTCAGTCAGCCCCAGCATTTT.